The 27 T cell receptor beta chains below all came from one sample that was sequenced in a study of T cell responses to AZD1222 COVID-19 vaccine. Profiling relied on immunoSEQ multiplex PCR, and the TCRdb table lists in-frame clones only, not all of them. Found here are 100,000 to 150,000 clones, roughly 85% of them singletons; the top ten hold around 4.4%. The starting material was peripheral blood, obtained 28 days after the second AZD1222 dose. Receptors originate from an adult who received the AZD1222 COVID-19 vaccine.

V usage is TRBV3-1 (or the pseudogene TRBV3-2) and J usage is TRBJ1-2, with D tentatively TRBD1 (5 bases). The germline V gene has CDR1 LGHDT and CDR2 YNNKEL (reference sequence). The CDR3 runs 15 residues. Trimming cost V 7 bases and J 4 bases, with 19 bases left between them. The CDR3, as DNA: TGTGCCAGCAACTCCCAGGGCGACGGGACCTATGGCTACACCTTC. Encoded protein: CASNSQGDGTYGYTF.

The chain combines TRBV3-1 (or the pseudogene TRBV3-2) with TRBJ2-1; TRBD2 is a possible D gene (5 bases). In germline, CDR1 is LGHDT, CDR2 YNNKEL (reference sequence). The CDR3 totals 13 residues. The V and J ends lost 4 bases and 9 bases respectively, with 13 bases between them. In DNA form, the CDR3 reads TGTGCCAGCAGCCCCCTGGGAGCGACTGAGCAGTTCTTC. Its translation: CASSPLGATEQFF.

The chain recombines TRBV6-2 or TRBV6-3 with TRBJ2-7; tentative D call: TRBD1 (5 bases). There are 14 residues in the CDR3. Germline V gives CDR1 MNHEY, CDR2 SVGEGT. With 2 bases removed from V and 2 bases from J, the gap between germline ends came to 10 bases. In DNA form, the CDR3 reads TGTGCCAGCAGTTACGGGGCCAAAACCTACGAGCAGTACTTC. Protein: CASSYGAKTYEQYF.

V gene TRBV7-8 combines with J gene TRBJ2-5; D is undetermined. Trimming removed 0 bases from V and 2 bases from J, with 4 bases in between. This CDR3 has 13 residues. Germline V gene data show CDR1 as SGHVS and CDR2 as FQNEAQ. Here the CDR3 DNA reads TGTGCCAGCAGCTTAGCCCTGCAAGAGACCCAGTACTTC. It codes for CASSLALQETQYF.

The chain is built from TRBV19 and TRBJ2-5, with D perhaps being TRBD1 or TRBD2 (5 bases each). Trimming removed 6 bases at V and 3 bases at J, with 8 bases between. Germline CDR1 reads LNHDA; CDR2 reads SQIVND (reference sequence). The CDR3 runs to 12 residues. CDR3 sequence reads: CASSQGEETQYF. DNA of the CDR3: TGTGCCAGTAGCCAGGGAGAAGAGACCCAGTACTTC.

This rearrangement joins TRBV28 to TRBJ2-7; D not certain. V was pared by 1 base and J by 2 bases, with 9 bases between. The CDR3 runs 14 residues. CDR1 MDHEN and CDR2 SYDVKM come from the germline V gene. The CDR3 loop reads CASSLFREPYEQYF. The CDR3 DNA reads TGTGCCAGCAGTTTATTTAGGGAACCCTACGAGCAGTACTTC.

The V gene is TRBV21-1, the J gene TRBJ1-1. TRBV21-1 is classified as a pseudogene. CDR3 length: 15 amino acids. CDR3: CASSPILRENTEAFF. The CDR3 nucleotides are TGTGCCAGCAGCCCTATCCTACGGGAGAACACTGAAGCTTTCTTT.

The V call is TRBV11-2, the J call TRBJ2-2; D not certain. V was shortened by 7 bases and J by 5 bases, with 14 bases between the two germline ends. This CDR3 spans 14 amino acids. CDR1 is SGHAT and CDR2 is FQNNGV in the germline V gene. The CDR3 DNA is TGTGCCAGCAAAAGTTTTGGAAGGACCGGGGAGCTGTTTTTT. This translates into CASKSFGRTGELFF.

The CDR3 spells CASSYPPLAGTSYEQYF. The CDR3 coding sequence is TGTGCCAGCAGTTACCCCCCTCTAGCGGGGACCTCCTACGAGCAGTACTTC. V is TRBV6-2 or TRBV6-3 and J is TRBJ2-7; 9 nucleotides line up with TRBD2. Germline V gene lookup returns CDR1 MNHEY and CDR2 SVGEGT. The CDR3 is 17 amino acids. The trim removed 2 bases at V and 0 bases at J, leaving 8 bases unmatched.

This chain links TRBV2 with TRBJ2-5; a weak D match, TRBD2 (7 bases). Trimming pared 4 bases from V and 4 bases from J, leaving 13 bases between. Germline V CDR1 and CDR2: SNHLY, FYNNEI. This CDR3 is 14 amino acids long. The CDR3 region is CASSASGTLETQYF. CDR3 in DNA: TGTGCCAGCAGTGCGAGCGGGACACTAGAGACCCAGTACTTC.

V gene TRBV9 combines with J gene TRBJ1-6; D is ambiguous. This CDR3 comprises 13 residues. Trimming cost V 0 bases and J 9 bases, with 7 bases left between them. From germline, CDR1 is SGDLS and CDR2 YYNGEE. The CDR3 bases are TGTGCCAGCAGCGTAGTTCGTGGTTCACCCCTCCACTTT. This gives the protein CASSVVRGSPLHF.

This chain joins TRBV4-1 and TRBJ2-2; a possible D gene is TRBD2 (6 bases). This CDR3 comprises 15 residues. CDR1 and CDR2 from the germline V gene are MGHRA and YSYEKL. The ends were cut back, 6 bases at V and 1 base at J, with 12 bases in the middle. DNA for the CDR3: TGCGCCAGCAGGTTTATAGCGGAGAACACCGGGGAGCTGTTTTTT. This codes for CASRFIAENTGELFF.

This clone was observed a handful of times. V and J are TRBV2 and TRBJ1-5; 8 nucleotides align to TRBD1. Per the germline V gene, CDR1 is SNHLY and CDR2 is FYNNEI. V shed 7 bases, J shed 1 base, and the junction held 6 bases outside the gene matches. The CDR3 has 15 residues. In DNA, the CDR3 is TGTGCCAGCAAGGAACAGGGGGTGAGCAATCAGCCCCAGCATTTT. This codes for CASKEQGVSNQPQHF.

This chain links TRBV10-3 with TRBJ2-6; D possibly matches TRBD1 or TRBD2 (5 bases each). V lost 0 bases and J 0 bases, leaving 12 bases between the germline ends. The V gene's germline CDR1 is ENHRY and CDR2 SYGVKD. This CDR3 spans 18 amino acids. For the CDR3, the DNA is TGTGCCATCAGTGAGTCGACCGGGGCCCTCTCTGGGGCCAACGTCCTGACTTTC. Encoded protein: CAISESTGALSGANVLTF.

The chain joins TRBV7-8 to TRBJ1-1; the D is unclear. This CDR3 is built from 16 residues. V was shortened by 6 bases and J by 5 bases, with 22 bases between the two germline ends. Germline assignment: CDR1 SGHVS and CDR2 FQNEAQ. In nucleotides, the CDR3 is TGTGCCAGCAGGGCGGTTAAAGGGAGCTCTCGGACTGAAGCTTTCTTT. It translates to CASRAVKGSSRTEAFF.

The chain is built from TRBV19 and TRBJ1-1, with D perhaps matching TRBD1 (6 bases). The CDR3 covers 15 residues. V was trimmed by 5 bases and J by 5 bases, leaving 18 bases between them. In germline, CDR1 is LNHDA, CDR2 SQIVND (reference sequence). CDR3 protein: CASSEWRGRGTEAFF. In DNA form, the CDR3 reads TGTGCCAGTAGTGAATGGAGGGGCAGGGGAACTGAAGCTTTCTTT.

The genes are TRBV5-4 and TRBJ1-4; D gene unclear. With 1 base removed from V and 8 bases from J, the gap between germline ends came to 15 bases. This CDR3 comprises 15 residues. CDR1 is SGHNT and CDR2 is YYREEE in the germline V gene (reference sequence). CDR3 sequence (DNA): TGTGCCAGCAGCTTGAGTGGCGGCATAGGAGAAAAACTGTTTTTT. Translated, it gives CASSLSGGIGEKLFF.

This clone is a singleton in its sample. CDR3 bases: TGTGCCAGCAGCCAACCCGGACAGACCGAGGGGGCCCTCCACTTT. This codes for CASSQPGQTEGALHF. The chain links TRBV4-2 to TRBJ1-6; possibly TRBD1 for D (6 bases). The V end lost 2 bases, the J end lost 14 bases, and 19 bases lay between the germline ends. The CDR3 runs to 15 residues. CDR1 is LGHNA, CDR2 YNFKEQ, per germline.

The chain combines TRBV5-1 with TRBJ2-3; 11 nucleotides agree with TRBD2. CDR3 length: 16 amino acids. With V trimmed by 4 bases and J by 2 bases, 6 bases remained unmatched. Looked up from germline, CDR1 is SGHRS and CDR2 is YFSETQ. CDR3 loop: CASSAATSGDTDTQYF. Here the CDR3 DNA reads TGCGCCAGCAGCGCAGCGACTAGCGGGGACACAGATACGCAGTATTTT.

This CDR3 is CASSQDSTPHHEQFF. The CDR3 DNA follows: TGTGCCAGCAGCCAAGATTCGACCCCCCACCATGAGCAGTTCTTC. The genes are TRBV3-1 (or the pseudogene TRBV3-2) and TRBJ2-1; no firm D call. The CDR3 sequence is 15 residues long. Germline values: CDR1 LGHDT, CDR2 YNNKEL (reference sequence). The ends were cut back, 0 bases at V and 8 bases at J, with 14 bases in the middle.

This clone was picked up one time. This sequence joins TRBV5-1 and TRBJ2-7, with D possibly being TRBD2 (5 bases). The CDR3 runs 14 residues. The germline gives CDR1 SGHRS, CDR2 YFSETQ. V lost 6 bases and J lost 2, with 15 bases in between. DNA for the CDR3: TGCGCCAGCAAATTCGGACTTCTCACCTACGAGCAGTACTTC. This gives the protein CASKFGLLTYEQYF.

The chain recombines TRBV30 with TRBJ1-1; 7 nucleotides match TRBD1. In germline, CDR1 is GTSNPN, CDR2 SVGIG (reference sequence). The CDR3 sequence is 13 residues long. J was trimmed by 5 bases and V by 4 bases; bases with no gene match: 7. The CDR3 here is CAWTTQGGTEAFF. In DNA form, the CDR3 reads TGTGCCTGGACCACGCAGGGGGGGACTGAAGCTTTCTTT.

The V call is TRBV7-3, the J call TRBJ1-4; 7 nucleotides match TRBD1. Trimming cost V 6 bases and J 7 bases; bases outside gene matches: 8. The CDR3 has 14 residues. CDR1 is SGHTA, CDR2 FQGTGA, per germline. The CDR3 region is CASRLIGGSEKLFF. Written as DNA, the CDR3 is TGTGCCAGCAGGCTGATAGGGGGCAGTGAAAAACTGTTTTTT.

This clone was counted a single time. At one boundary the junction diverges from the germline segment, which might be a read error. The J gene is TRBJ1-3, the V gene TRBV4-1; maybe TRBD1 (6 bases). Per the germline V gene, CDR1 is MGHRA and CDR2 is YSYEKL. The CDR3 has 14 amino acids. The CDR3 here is CASRQGGGLDTIYF. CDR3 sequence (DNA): TGCGCCAGCCGCCAAGGGGGGGGCCTAGACACCATATATTTT.

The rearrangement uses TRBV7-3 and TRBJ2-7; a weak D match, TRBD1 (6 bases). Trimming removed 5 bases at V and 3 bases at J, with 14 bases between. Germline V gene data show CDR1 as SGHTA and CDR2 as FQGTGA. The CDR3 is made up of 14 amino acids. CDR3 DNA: TGTGCCAGCAGCAAGACAGGAGATTACTACGAGCAGTACTTC. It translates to CASSKTGDYYEQYF.

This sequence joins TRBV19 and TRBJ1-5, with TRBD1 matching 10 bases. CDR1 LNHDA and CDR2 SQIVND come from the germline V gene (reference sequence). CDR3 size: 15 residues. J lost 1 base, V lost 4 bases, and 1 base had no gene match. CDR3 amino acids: CASSTDRGSNQPQHF. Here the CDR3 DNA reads TGTGCCAGTAGTACGGACAGGGGGAGCAATCAGCCCCAGCATTTT. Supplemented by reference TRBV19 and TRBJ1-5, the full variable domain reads DGGITQSPKYLFRKEGQNVTLSCEQNLNHDAMYWYRQDPGQGLRLIYYSQIVNDFQKGDIAEGYSVSREKKESFPLTVTSAQKNPTAFYLCASSTDRGSNQPQHFGDGTRLSIL.

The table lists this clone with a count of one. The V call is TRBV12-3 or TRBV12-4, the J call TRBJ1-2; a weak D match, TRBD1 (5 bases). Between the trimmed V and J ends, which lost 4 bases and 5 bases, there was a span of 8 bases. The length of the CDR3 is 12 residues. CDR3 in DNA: TGTGCCAGCAGTTGGGGACTTTATGGCTACACCTTC. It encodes CASSWGLYGYTF.